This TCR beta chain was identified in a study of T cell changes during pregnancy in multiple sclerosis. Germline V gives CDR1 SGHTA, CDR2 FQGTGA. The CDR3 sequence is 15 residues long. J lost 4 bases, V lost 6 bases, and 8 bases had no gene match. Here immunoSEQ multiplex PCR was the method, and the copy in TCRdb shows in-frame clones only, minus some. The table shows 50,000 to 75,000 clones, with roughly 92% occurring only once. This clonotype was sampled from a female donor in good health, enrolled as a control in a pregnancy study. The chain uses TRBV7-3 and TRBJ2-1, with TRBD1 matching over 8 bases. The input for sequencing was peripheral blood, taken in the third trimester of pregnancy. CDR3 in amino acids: CASSRDRGKYNEQFF. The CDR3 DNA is TGTGCCAGCAGTCGCGACAGGGGCAAATACAATGAGCAGTTCTTC.